These 4 T cell receptor beta chains came from one sample sequenced in a study of T cells after yellow fever vaccination. TCRdb reanalysed the 5' RACE reads using MiXCR and keeps one entry per CDR3 protein. The sample comprises 550,000 or so distinct CDR3 sequences, 15% to 20% of which are singletons, and approximately 14% rests with the top ten. Specimen: PBMCs, collected 15 days after the yellow fever booster vaccination. The receptors stem from a man younger than 40 who received the YFV17D yellow fever vaccine.

A word on this clonotype: An end of the junction does not agree with germline; a read error may underlie this. This rearrangement joins TRBV12-3 or TRBV12-4 to TRBJ2-3; 10 bases agree with TRBD2. The CDR3 length is 14 residues. The CDR3 coding sequence is TGTGCCAGCAGTCTAGCGGGAGTAATAGATACGCAGTATTTT. As protein: CASSLAGVIDTQYF.

The chain links TRBV20-1 to TRBJ2-1; 7 nucleotides agree with TRBD1. CDR3 length: 13 amino acids. The J segment lost 5 bases and the V segment lost 8 bases, leaving 9 bases of the junction unmatched. Germline values: CDR1 DFQATT, CDR2 SNEGSKA (reference sequence). The CDR3 region is CSFTRDSDNEQFF. DNA of the CDR3: TGCAGTTTCACCCGGGACAGTGACAATGAGCAGTTCTTC.

This chain uses TRBV15 with TRBJ2-3; the D is unclear. V lost 3 bases to trimming and J lost 2 bases, with 24 bases between them. There are 19 residues in the CDR3. CDR1 LNHNV and CDR2 YYDKDF come from the germline V gene (reference sequence). The CDR3 DNA follows: TGTGCCACCAGCAGCCCGGGCCTGACACCGGGTCGAAACACAGATACGCAGTATTTT. Translation gives CATSSPGLTPGRNTDTQYF.

This chain joins TRBV5-1 and TRBJ2-1; D is uncertain. CDR1 and CDR2 from the germline V gene are SGHRS and YFSETQ. The ends were cut back, 0 bases at V and 6 bases at J, with 10 bases in the middle. The CDR3 spans 14 residues. CDR3 sequence (DNA): TGCGCCAGCAGCTTGGATTCGGCTAGCAATGAGCAGTTCTTC. This encodes CASSLDSASNEQFF.